This section outlines one TCR beta chain sequence together with its context. No antigen is known for it. No clone much larger than this one lies a single base away; base qualities are absent. Sequenced using an Illumina NovaSeq 6000. TCR cDNA was made using 5'RACE template switching, a step that added a universal primer site and unique molecular identifiers. cDNA synthesis was primed from both the TCR alpha and TCR beta constant segments. Libraries were amplified in two PCR steps, with sample barcodes and sequencing adapters added in the second step. Sequencing of libraries was performed on Illumina HiSeq 2500 (2x100 bp) or NovaSeq (2x150 bp). The paper's processing steps were these. MIGEC was used to demultiplex reads and collapse the reads into UMI consensus sequences, and MiXCR was used for V(D)J alignment. Vaccine-responding clonotypes were identified with edgeR using replicate PBMC samples, with FDR below 0.01 and a log2 fold change above 5 up to day 15 being required. CD4 or CD8 identity was assigned to each bulk clonotype according to whether the clonotype was present at higher abundance in the sequenced CD4 repertoire or the sequenced CD8 repertoire. TCRdb reprocessed the public reads (quality trimming at Q25 with fastp, clone calling with MiXCR) and kept in-frame beta chains. CDR3 protein duplicates are merged, each entry listing the most common genes and DNA. The V and J calls come from TCRdb's annotation, not from the publication. The sample profile shows 250,000 to 300,000 distinct CDR3 sequences; about 5.2% of them were found once. The top ten constitute roughly 3% of the sample.

The data were taken from a study of T cells after yellow fever vaccination (dated by TCRdb to about 2019). Notes on the research overall: Libraries from fractions with low cell numbers were prepared with the SMART-Seq v4 Ultra Low Input RNA kit. To track T-cell clones before and after primary and booster YFV17D yellow fever vaccination, bulk TCR alpha and beta repertoires were sequenced longitudinally. Two healthy male donors made up the cohort, one aged 18 to 29 years and the other aged 30 to 40 years. Bulk PBMC replicates and cell subsets were isolated from blood drawn at multiple timepoints before and after both primary and secondary immunization. General conclusions and limits of the study: A small share of clonotypes occurred in both CD4 and CD8 compartments, likely arising from convergent recombination. The secondary T-cell response was weaker than the primary response but faster, peaking on day 5 instead of day 15. Computational filtering was needed because FACS-sorted repertoires could contain abundant contaminating clonotypes from the bulk population. Because the study included only a couple of donors, the extent to which the findings can be generalized is limited. After the booster, most clones that had expanded after primary vaccination were detected again (nearly 98% of CD4 and over 75% of CD8), suggesting broad maintenance of memory.

The treatment or condition label here, explained by the study, means: live attenuated yellow fever vaccine strain. PBMCs were isolated from peripheral blood using a standard Ficoll-Paque protocol. CD4 and CD8 T-cell fractions were isolated with Dynabeads CD4 and CD8 positive selection kits. TriZol was used to extract RNA from bulk PBMCs, CD4 and CD8 fractions, and dextramer-positive and dextramer-negative fractions. Taken from cysteine to phenylalanine, the CDR3 has 13 residues. Just CDR3 DNA is preserved here, 39 bases in frame from base 1. The germline ends are 20 bases apart after V is trimmed by 10 bases and J by 10 bases. CDR1 SNHLY and CDR2 FYNNEI were looked up in the germline V gene.

This clonotype originated in a man between 18 and 29 years old who received the YFV17D yellow fever vaccine. The rearrangement combines TRBV2 with TRBJ2-1; the D gene could be either TRBD1 or TRBD2, each agreeing at 5 bases. This material consisted of CD4+ T cells sorted from PBMCs, taken on the day of the yellow fever booster vaccination. This receptor has the CDR3 CATARAREQEQFF. The DNA is TGTGCCACCGCGCGGGCCAGGGAACAGGAGCAGTTCTTC.